This T cell receptor (beta chain) was sequenced in a study of cytomegalovirus exposure and HLA in healthy donors. Study-wide findings and caveats: Analysis performed later found 15,000 or so TCR beta sequences associated with HLA alleles at 0.05 false discovery rate.

Primers for the PCR totalled 60 Vbeta and 13 Jbeta. The assay was immunoSEQ multiplex PCR, and TCRdb's table has in-frame clones only and misses some. This sample's table has 100,000 to 150,000 clones. A remark on this clone: Its antigen is currently unknown.

The length of the CDR3 is 15 residues. Germline loops: CDR1 LNHDA, CDR2 SQIVND (reference sequence). V was clipped by 5 bases and J by 5 bases, with 15 bases between them. The clonotype originates from a man between 35 and 55 years old in good health and CMV-seronegative. The sequenced sample was PBMCs. The chain combines TRBV19 with TRBJ1-4, with D possibly being TRBD1 (5 bases). The CDR3 region has the DNA TGTGCCAGTAGTGCCCGACAGTGGATGAATGAAAAACTGTTTTTT. The encoded protein is CASSARQWMNEKLFF.